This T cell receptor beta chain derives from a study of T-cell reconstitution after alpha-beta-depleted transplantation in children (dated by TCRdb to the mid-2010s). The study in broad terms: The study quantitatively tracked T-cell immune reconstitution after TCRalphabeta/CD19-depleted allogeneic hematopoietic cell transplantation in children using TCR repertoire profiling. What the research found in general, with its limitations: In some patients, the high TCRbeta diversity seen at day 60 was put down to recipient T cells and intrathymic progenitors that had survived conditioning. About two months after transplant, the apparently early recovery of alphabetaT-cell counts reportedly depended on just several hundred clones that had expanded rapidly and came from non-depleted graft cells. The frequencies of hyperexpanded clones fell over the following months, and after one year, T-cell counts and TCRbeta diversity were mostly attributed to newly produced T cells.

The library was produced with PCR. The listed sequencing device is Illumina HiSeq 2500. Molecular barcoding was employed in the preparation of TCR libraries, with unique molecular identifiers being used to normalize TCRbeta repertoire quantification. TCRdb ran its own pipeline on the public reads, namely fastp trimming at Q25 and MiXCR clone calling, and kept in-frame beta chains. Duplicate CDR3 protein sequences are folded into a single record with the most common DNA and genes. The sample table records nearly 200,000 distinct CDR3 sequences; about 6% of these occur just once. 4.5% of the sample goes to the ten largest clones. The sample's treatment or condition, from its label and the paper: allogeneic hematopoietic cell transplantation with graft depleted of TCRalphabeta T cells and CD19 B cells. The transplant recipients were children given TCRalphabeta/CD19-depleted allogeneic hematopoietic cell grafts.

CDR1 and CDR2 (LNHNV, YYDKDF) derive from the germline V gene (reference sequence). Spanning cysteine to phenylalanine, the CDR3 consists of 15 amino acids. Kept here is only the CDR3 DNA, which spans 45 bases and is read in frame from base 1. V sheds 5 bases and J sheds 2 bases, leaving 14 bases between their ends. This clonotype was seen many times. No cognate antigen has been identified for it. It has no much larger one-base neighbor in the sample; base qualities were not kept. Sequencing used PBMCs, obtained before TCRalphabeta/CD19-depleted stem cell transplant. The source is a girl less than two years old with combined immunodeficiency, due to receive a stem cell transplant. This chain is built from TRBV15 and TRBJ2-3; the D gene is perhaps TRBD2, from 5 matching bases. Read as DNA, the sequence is TGTGCCACCAGCTCTGCAGTGGGAGTCACAGATACGCAGTATTTT. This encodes CATSSAVGVTDTQYF.